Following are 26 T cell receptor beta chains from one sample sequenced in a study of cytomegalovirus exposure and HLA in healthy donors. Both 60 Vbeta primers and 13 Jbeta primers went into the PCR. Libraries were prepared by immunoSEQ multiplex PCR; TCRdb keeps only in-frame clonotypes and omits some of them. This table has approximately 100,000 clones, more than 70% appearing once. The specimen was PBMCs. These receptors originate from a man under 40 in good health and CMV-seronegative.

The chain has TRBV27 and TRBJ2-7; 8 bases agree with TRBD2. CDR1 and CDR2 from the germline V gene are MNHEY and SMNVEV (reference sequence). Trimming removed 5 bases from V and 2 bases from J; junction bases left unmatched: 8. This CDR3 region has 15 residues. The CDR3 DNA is TGTGCCAGCAGTCTCAGCGGGAGTAGAACCTACGAGCAGTACTTC. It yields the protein CASSLSGSRTYEQYF.

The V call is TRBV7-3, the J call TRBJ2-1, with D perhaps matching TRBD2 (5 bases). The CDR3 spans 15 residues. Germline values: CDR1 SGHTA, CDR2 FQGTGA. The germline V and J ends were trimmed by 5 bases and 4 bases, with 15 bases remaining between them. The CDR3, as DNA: TGTGCCAGCAGCAGCACCGGGAAATCGTACAATGAGCAGTTCTTC. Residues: CASSSTGKSYNEQFF.

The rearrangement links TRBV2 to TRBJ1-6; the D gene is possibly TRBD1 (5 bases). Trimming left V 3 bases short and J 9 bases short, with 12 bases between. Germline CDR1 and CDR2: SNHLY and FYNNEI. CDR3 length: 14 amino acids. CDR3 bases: TGTGCCAGCAGTGATCAGGGATTCGGTTCACCCCTCCACTTT. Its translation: CASSDQGFGSPLHF.

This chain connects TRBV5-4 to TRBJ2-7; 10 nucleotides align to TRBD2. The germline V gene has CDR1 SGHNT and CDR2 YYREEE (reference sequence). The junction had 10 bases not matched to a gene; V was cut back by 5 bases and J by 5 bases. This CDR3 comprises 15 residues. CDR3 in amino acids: CASSSGAGGPHEQYF. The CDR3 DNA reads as TGTGCCAGCAGTTCCGGAGCGGGAGGGCCCCACGAGCAGTACTTC.

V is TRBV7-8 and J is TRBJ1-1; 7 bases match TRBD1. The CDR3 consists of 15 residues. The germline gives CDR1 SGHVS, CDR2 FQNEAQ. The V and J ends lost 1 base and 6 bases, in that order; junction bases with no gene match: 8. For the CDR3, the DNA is TGTGCCAGCAGCTTAGGTGGCAGGGGGAGTGCTGAAGCTTTCTTT. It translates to CASSLGGRGSAEAFF.

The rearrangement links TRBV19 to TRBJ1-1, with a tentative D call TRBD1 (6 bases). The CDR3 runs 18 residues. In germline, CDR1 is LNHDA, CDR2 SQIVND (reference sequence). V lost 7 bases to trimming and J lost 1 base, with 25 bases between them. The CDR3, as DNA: TGTGCCAGTACTGCGGTCTGGTTACGGACAGCCCAGAACACTGAAGCTTTCTTT. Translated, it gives CASTAVWLRTAQNTEAFF.

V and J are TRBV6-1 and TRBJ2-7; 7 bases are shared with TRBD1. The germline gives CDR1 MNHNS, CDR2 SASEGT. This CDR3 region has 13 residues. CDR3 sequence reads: CATFVNRGGEQYF. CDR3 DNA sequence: TGTGCGACCTTCGTTAACAGGGGCGGCGAGCAGTACTTC.

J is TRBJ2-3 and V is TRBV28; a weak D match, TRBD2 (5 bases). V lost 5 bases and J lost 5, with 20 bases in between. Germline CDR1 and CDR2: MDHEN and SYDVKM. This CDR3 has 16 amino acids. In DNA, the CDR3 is TGTGCCAGCAGTACTAAACCCAGACGGAGGAGAGATACGCAGTATTTT. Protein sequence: CASSTKPRRRRDTQYF.

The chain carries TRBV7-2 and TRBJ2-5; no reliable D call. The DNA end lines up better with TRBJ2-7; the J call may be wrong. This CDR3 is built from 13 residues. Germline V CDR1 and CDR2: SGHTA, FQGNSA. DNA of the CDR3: TGTGCCAGCAGCTTAACGGGTCCCTACGAGCAGTACTTC. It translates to CASSLTGPYEQYF.

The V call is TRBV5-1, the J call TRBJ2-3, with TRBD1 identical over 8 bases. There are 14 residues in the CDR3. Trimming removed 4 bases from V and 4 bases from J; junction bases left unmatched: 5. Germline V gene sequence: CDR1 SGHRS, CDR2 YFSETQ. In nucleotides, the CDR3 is TGCGCCAGCAGCCCGGACAGGGACCCAGATACGCAGTATTTT. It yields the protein CASSPDRDPDTQYF.

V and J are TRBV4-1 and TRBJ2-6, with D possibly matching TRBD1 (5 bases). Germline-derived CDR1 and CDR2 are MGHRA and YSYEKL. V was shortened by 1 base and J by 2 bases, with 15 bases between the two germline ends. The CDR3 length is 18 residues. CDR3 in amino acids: CASSQVAQGEAGANVLTF. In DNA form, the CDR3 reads TGCGCCAGCAGCCAAGTTGCTCAGGGTGAGGCTGGGGCCAACGTCCTGACTTTC.

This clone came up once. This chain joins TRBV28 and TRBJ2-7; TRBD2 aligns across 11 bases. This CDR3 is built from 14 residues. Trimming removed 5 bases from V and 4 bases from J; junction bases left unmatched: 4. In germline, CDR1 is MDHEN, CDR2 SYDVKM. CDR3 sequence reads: CASSNSGGAYEQYF. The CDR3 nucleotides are TGTGCCAGCAGTAATAGCGGGGGGGCTTACGAGCAGTACTTC.

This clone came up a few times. The CDR3 region has the DNA TGTGCCAGCAGTCTGCGGGACAGGGACTACGAGCAGTACTTC. This gives the protein CASSLRDRDYEQYF. This chain joins TRBV6-1 and TRBJ2-7; 9 nucleotides line up with TRBD1. Trimming cost V 5 bases and J 3 bases; bases outside gene matches: 5. The CDR3 length is 14 residues. CDR1 is MNHNS and CDR2 is SASEGT in the germline V gene.

The CDR3 DNA reads TGTGCCAGCTCAATCTCGAGCACTGAAGCTTTCTTT. Translating gives CASSISSTEAFF. The chain employs TRBV18 and TRBJ1-1; unclear D gene. The length of the CDR3 is 12 residues. V lost 5 bases to trimming and J lost 4 bases, with 8 bases between them. Germline V gene sequence: CDR1 KGHSH, CDR2 LQKENI. Based on the CDR3 plus reference TRBV18 and TRBJ1-1, the full variable domain is NAGVMQNPRHLVRRRGQEARLRCSPMKGHSHVYWYRQLPEEGLKFMVYLQKENIIDESGMPKERFSAEFPKEGPSILRIQQVVRGDSAAYFCASSISSTEAFFGQGTRLTVV.

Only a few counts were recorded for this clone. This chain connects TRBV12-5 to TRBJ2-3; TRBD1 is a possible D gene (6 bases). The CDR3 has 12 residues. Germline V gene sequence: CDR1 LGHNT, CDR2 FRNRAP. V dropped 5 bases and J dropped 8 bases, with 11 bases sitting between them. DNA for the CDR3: TGTGCTAGTGGTAGGGACATTGGTACGCAGTATTTT. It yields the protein CASGRDIGTQYF.

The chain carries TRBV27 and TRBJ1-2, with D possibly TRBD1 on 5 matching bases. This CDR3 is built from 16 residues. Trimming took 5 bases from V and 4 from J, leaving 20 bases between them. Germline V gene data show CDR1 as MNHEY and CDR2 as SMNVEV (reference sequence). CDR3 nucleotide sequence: TGTGCCAGCAGTCCCTCGTTGGGGCCGGTAAGCTATGGCTACACCTTC. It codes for CASSPSLGPVSYGYTF.

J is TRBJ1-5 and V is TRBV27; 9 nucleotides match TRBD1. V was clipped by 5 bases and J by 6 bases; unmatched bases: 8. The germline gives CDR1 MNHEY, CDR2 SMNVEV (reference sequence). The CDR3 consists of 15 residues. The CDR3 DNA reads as TGTGCCAGCAGTCACACAGGGGGCGCGGGTCAGCCCCAGCATTTT. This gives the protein CASSHTGGAGQPQHF.

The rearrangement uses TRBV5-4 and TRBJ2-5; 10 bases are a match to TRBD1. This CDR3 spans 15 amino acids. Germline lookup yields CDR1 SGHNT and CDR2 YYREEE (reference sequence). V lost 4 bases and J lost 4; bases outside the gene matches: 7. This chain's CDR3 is CASSPRTGGIETQYF. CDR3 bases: TGTGCCAGCAGCCCAAGGACAGGGGGGATAGAGACCCAGTACTTC.

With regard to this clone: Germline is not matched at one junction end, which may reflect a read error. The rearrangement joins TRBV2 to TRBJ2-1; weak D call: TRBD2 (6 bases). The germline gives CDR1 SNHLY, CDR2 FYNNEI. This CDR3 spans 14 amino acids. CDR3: CASSVRDSNNEQFF. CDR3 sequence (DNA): TGTGCCAGCAGTGTCAGGGACTCCAACAATGAGCAGTTCTTC.

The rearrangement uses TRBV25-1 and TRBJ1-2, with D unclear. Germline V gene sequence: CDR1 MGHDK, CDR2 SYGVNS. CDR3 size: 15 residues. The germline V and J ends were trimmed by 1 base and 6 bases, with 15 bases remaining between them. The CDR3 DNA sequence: TGTGCCAGCAGTGAATCAGGCTCCGGCCCCCATGGCTACACCTTC. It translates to CASSESGSGPHGYTF.

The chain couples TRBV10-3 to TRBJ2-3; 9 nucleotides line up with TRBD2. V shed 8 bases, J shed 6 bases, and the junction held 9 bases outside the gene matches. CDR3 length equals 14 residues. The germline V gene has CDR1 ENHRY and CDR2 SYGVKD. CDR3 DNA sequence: TGTGCCATCCAAAAAGCGGGGGGCCAGGATACGCAGTATTTT. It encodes CAIQKAGGQDTQYF.

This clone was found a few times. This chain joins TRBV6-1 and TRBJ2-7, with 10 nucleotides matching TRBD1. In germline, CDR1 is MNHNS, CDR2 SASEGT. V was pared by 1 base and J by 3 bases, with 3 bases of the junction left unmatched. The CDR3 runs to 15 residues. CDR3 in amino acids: CASSEGTGGLYEQYF. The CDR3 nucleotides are TGTGCCAGCAGTGAAGGGACAGGGGGACTCTACGAGCAGTACTTC.

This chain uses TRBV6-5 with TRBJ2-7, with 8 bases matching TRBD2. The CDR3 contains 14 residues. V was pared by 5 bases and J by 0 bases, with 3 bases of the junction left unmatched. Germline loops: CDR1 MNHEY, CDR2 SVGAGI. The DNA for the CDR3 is TGTGCCAGCAGTCCCGGGACTAGCTCCTACGAGCAGTACTTC. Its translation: CASSPGTSSYEQYF.

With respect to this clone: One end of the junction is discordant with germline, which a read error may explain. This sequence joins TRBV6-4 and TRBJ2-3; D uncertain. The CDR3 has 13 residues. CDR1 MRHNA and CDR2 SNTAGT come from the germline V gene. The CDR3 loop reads CASSPTLAETQYF. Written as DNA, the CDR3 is TGTGCCAGCAGTCCAACCTTAGCAGAAACGCAGTATTTT.

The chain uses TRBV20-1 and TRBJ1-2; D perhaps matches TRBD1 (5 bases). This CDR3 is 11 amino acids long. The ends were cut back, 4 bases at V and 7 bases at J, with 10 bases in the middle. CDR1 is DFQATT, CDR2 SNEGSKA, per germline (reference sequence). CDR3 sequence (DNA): TGCAGTGCTACGGGGGTTTCTGGCTACACCTTC. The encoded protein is CSATGVSGYTF.

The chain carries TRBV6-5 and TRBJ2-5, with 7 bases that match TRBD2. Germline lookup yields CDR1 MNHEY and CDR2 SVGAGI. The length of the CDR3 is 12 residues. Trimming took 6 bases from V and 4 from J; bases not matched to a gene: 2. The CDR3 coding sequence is TGTGCCAGCAGCCCGGGGGGAGAGACCCAGTACTTC. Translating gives CASSPGGETQYF.